This entry describes one T cell receptor (beta chain). The antigen is undetermined. Prepared libraries of TCR beta cDNA carried unique molecular identifiers. TCRdb reprocessed the PCR reads via MiXCR and lists one record per CDR3 protein. The repertoire holds about 540,000 distinct CDR3 sequences, with around a third as singletons. The CDR3 extends over 13 amino acids. The record originates from a study of post-analysis software for immune sequencing data. Study background: Recorded disease courses covered relapsing-remitting, secondary progressive and progressive-relapsing multiple sclerosis. Some patients had no subtype annotation.

Notes on the study in general: Significantly lower normalized Chao1 diversity was seen in multiple sclerosis patients than in controls. In patients, TRBV5-6, TRBV5-1 and TRBV20-1 belonged to five TRBV segments found more frequently than in controls. Batch-mates among the samples co-clustered strongly by F measure.

The sequence came from a girl aged 2 to 17 with multiple sclerosis. The chain is built from TRBV21-1 and TRBJ2-5; the tabulated D call, TRBD1, remains unverified against the DNA. The J call may be in error: the DNA end matches TRBJ2-7 better. TRBV21-1 represents a pseudogene. Sequenced input: blood. CDR3 loop: CASSKDSLYEQYF. CDR3 nucleotide sequence: TGTGCCAGCAGCAAGGACAGCCTCTACGAGCAGTACTTC.